Below, 24 T cell receptor beta chains from the same sample are listed, as sequenced in a study of long-term antiretroviral therapy in people with HIV. The libraries were made with immunoSEQ v3.0 at survey level. Method: immunoSEQ multiplex PCR; TCRdb's copy keeps in-frame clones and lacks some. This sample has 35,000 or so clones, with around four fifths found just once. The starting material was unsorted PBMCs, obtained 0.4 years before starting antiretroviral therapy. The receptors here all came from a man aged 18 to 30 with HIV.

The rearrangement joins TRBV5-6 to TRBJ2-5; the match to TRBD1 covers 7 bases. The V and J ends lost 4 bases and 4 bases, in that order; junction bases with no gene match: 7. Germline-derived CDR1 and CDR2 are SGHDT and YYEEEE. The CDR3 sequence is 14 residues long. The CDR3 DNA reads TGTGCCAGCAGCCGACAGGGTAATTCAGAGACCCAGTACTTC. Amino acids: CASSRQGNSETQYF.

V is TRBV6-4 and J is TRBJ2-1, with D possibly being TRBD2 (6 bases). Per the germline V gene, CDR1 is MRHNA and CDR2 is SNTAGT. CDR3 length equals 15 residues. The germline V and J ends were trimmed by 3 bases and 0 bases, with 9 bases remaining between them. The CDR3 nucleotides read TGTGCCAGCAGTGAATTGGGGGGCTCCTACAATGAGCAGTTCTTC. This translates into CASSELGGSYNEQFF.

In its sample, this clone was seen a few times. The chain links TRBV19 to TRBJ2-7, with 7 bases lining up with TRBD1. The CDR3 covers 13 residues. The V segment lost 4 bases and the J segment 1 base; nucleotides outside the gene matches: 1. CDR1 and CDR2 (germline): LNHDA, SQIVND (reference sequence). DNA of the CDR3: TGTGCCAGTAGTACGGGACAGTCCTACGAGCAGTACTTC. Amino acids: CASSTGQSYEQYF. Full variable domain (rest looked up from reference TRBV19 and TRBJ2-7): DGGITQSPKYLFRKEGQNVTLSCEQNLNHDAMYWYRQDPGQGLRLIYYSQIVNDFQKGDIAEGYSVSREKKESFPLTVTSAQKNPTAFYLCASSTGQSYEQYFGPGTRLTVT.

This clone has only a few counts. The J gene is TRBJ2-2, the V gene TRBV10-1; D possibly corresponds to TRBD2 (5 bases). The CDR3 has 14 amino acids. V was cut by 10 bases and J by 4 bases, with 16 bases left in between. Per the germline V gene, CDR1 is WNHNN and CDR2 is SYGVQD (reference sequence). DNA for the CDR3: TGCGCCACCCATCCAGGTGGGAGCACCGGGGAGCTGTTTTTT. It codes for CATHPGGSTGELFF.

The V gene is TRBV7-2, the J gene TRBJ2-1; possibly TRBD2 for D (6 bases). Germline V gene data show CDR1 as SGHTA and CDR2 as FQGNSA. V gave up 4 bases and J gave up 2 bases, with 12 bases separating them. The CDR3 extends over 15 amino acids. For the CDR3, the DNA is TGTGCCAGCAGCTCGTTAGCGGCCCCCTACAATGAGCAGTTCTTC. Translation: CASSSLAAPYNEQFF.

The chain has TRBV4-3 and TRBJ2-1, with D maybe TRBD2 (6 bases). Germline V CDR1 and CDR2: LGHNA, YSLEER. Trimming left V 1 base short and J 0 bases short, with 7 bases between. The CDR3 is made up of 15 amino acids. CDR3 residues: CASSQGRASYNEQFF. For the CDR3, the DNA is TGCGCCAGCAGCCAAGGGAGGGCCTCCTACAATGAGCAGTTCTTC.

The chain carries TRBV18 and TRBJ2-7; D possibly corresponds to TRBD1 (5 bases). Germline V gene sequence: CDR1 KGHSH, CDR2 LQKENI. This CDR3 region has 15 residues. With 6 bases removed from V and 0 bases from J, the gap between germline ends came to 15 bases. The CDR3: CASSRIGASSYEQYF. The CDR3 DNA follows: TGTGCCAGCTCCCGGATTGGGGCTAGCTCCTACGAGCAGTACTTC.

The V call is TRBV7-2, the J call TRBJ2-3; 11 bases fit TRBD1. Germline-derived CDR1 and CDR2 are SGHTA and FQGNSA. The CDR3 extends over 18 amino acids. The J segment lost 4 bases and the V segment lost 1 base, leaving 10 bases of the junction unmatched. CDR3 DNA: TGTGCCAGCAGCTTAGGACCACCTGGGACAGGGGGAGCAGATACGCAGTATTTT. Translated, it gives CASSLGPPGTGGADTQYF.

This clone is medium-sized within its sample. The DNA for the CDR3 is TGTGCCAGCAGCAATCCCGGGGGCGAGAGGGATACGCAGTATTTT. It specifies CASSNPGGERDTQYF. The genes are TRBV6-1 and TRBJ2-3; either TRBD1 or TRBD2 may supply D (6 bases each). Between the trimmed V and J ends, which lost 6 bases and 6 bases, there was a span of 19 bases. Germline V gene lookup returns CDR1 MNHNS and CDR2 SASEGT. This CDR3 is 15 amino acids long.

CDR3 coding DNA: TGTGCCAGTAGTATTGAGGACCGTTATCAGCCCCAGCATTTT. Protein product: CASSIEDRYQPQHF. This chain connects TRBV19 to TRBJ1-5; no firm D call. This CDR3 has 14 residues. From germline, CDR1 is LNHDA and CDR2 SQIVND (reference sequence). Trimming cost V 3 bases and J 5 bases, with 11 bases left between them.

This clone was observed a handful of times. The chain combines TRBV2 with TRBJ2-7; no definite D call. The CDR3 runs 13 residues. Per the germline V gene, CDR1 is SNHLY and CDR2 is FYNNEI. Trimming took off 4 bases at V and 2 bases at J, with 9 bases between the two ends. DNA for the CDR3: TGTGCCAGCAGTGTGGGCGGCCCCTACGAGCAGTACTTC. As protein: CASSVGGPYEQYF.

The gene calls are TRBV28 and TRBJ2-5; 10 bases match TRBD2. CDR3 length: 16 residues. CDR1 and CDR2 (germline): MDHEN, SYDVKM. The trim removed 4 bases at V and 4 bases at J, leaving 9 bases unmatched. DNA for the CDR3: TGTGCCAGCAGTTCCTCTGGAGCGGGAGGGGGAGAGACCCAGTACTTC. Translating gives CASSSSGAGGGETQYF.

The V gene is TRBV9, the J gene TRBJ2-2; D is possibly TRBD1 (5 bases). CDR1 is SGDLS, CDR2 YYNGEE, per germline. Trimming pared 3 bases from V and 5 bases from J, leaving 8 bases between. This CDR3 is 13 amino acids long. Here the CDR3 reads CASSGGRTGELFF. CDR3 coding DNA: TGTGCCAGCAGCGGGGGCCGAACCGGGGAGCTGTTTTTT.

This clone turned up a few times. In nucleotides, the CDR3 is TGTGCCAGCAGCCCCTCTGCAGGCCTTAATTCACCCCTCCACTTT. This gives the protein CASSPSAGLNSPLHF. The chain joins TRBV9 to TRBJ1-6; D remains unclear. V shed 4 bases and J shed 6 bases, with 14 bases lying between them. Germline values: CDR1 SGDLS, CDR2 YYNGEE. The CDR3 extends over 15 amino acids.

This chain joins TRBV28 and TRBJ1-1; D perhaps matches TRBD1 (5 bases). Germline-derived CDR1 and CDR2 are MDHEN and SYDVKM. The CDR3 extends over 14 amino acids. The ends were cut back, 7 bases at V and 0 bases at J, with 12 bases in the middle. The CDR3 bases are TGTGCCAGCACCCACAGGAGCATGAACACTGAAGCTTTCTTT. Translation gives CASTHRSMNTEAFF.

The chain links TRBV2 to TRBJ1-1; D perhaps matches TRBD1 (5 bases). In germline, CDR1 is SNHLY, CDR2 FYNNEI. The V gene lost 2 bases and the J gene lost 8 bases, with 15 bases spanning the gap. The CDR3 spans 14 residues. The CDR3 here is CASSEWGQGTEAFF. The CDR3 coding sequence is TGTGCCAGCAGTGAATGGGGCCAGGGCACCGAAGCTTTCTTT. Together with reference TRBV2 and TRBJ1-1, the CDR3 gives the full variable domain: EPEVTQTPSHQVTQMGQEVILRCVPISNHLYFYWYRQILGQKVEFLVSFYNNEISEKSEIFDDQFSVERPDGSNFTLKIRSTKLEDSAMYFCASSEWGQGTEAFFGQGTRLTVV.

The rearrangement joins TRBV11-2 to TRBJ2-7, with TRBD1 as a possible D gene (6 bases). Trimming removed 1 base at V and 2 bases at J, with 9 bases between. Germline CDR1 and CDR2: SGHAT and FQNNGV. The CDR3 is made up of 14 amino acids. CDR3 DNA sequence: TGTGCCAGCAGCTTAGTGGGGGCTCCCTACGAGCAGTACTTC. It specifies CASSLVGAPYEQYF.

This clone has just a few counts. The chain employs TRBV2 and TRBJ1-5, with D possibly matching TRBD1 (5 bases). Trimming left V 2 bases short and J 0 bases short, with 8 bases between. This CDR3 comprises 15 residues. Germline values: CDR1 SNHLY, CDR2 FYNNEI. The CDR3 bases are TGTGCCAGCAGTGAATCTGACAGTAGCAATCAGCCCCAGCATTTT. It specifies CASSESDSSNQPQHF. The full variable domain, in which reference TRBV2 and TRBJ1-5 provide the parts outside the CDR3, is EPEVTQTPSHQVTQMGQEVILRCVPISNHLYFYWYRQILGQKVEFLVSFYNNEISEKSEIFDDQFSVERPDGSNFTLKIRSTKLEDSAMYFCASSESDSSNQPQHFGDGTRLSIL.

The V gene is TRBV7-2, the J gene TRBJ2-7; D is possibly TRBD2 (6 bases). The CDR3 has 14 residues. The V end was cut by 4 bases, the J end by 2 bases, with 12 bases between. Looked up from germline, CDR1 is SGHTA and CDR2 is FQGNSA. The CDR3 bases are TGTGCCAGCAGCTCCCAGGCGGGACCCTACGAGCAGTACTTC. Translating it yields CASSSQAGPYEQYF.

The chain joins TRBV15 to TRBJ1-1; perhaps TRBD1 as D (6 bases). There are 15 residues in the CDR3. V lost 1 base to trimming and J lost 4 bases, with 13 bases between them. CDR1 and CDR2 from the germline V gene are LNHNV and YYDKDF (reference sequence). The CDR3 DNA reads as TGTGCCACCAGCAGAGGTCAACAGGGAGGCACTGAAGCTTTCTTT. It is translated as CATSRGQQGGTEAFF.

V gene TRBV5-1 combines with J gene TRBJ2-1; TRBD2 agrees at 11 bases. This CDR3 has 14 amino acids. With 4 bases clipped from V and 9 bases from J, the junction kept 6 bases outside the gene matches. Germline CDR1 SGHRS, CDR2 YFSETQ. CDR3 region: CASSVMTSGTEQFF. CDR3 DNA: TGCGCCAGCAGCGTGATGACTAGCGGGACTGAGCAGTTCTTC.

J is TRBJ2-7 and V is TRBV18; 9 bases agree with TRBD2. CDR3 size: 14 residues. V lost 2 bases and J lost 3; bases outside the gene matches: 2. Germline values: CDR1 KGHSH, CDR2 LQKENI. The CDR3 sequence is CASSPTTSGYEQYF. The CDR3 region has the DNA TGTGCCAGCTCACCAACGACTAGCGGCTACGAGCAGTACTTC.

This chain connects TRBV27 to TRBJ1-2, with a possible D match to TRBD1 (5 bases). The CDR3 runs to 14 residues. Germline V CDR1 and CDR2: MNHEY, SMNVEV (reference sequence). Trimming shortened V by 4 bases and J by 3 bases, and 12 bases separated the two germline ends. CDR3 sequence reads: CASSSGGLDYGYTF. CDR3 DNA: TGTGCCAGCAGTTCGGGGGGTCTCGACTATGGCTACACCTTC.

The DNA of the CDR3 is TGTGCCACCTCAACCGGGACAGTACCCTATGGCTACACCTTC. Its protein product is CATSTGTVPYGYTF. The gene calls are TRBV27 and TRBJ1-2; 7 bases match TRBD1. Per germline, CDR1 MNHEY and CDR2 SMNVEV (reference sequence). The CDR3 runs 14 residues. Germline trimming cut 10 bases from V and 4 bases from J; bases unmatched to any gene: 12.